The source of this TCR beta chain is a study of T cells in narcolepsy. Regarding the study as a whole: Same-patient CSF and blood CD4+ T cell clonotypes included HCRT-specific and TRIB2-specific autoreactive ones.

This clone was detected once. Its antigen is unidentified. With V trimmed by 1 base and J by 6 bases, 8 bases remained unmatched. The length of the CDR3 is 15 residues. CDR1 is SGHTA and CDR2 is FQGNSA in the germline V gene. The protocol was immunoSEQ multiplex PCR, while the TCRdb copy is restricted to in-frame clones and leaves out a portion. Of 20,000 to 30,000 clones in the sample, 70% to 90% were seen once. The receptor was isolated from a human donor in good health. The sequenced material came from memory (CD45RA-) CD4+ T cells from blood. V gene TRBV7-2 combines with J gene TRBJ2-7, with TRBD2 identical over 8 bases. CDR3 loop: CASSLDPGGPSEQYF. DNA for the CDR3: TGTGCCAGCAGCTTAGATCCGGGAGGGCCCAGCGAGCAGTACTTC.